This entry lists 10 T cell receptor beta chains sequenced from one sample in a study of cytomegalovirus exposure and HLA in healthy donors. In the PCR, 60 Vbeta and 13 Jbeta primers were used. Method: immunoSEQ multiplex PCR; TCRdb's copy keeps in-frame clones and lacks some. The sample yields 95,000 to 150,000 clones, 75% to 80% seen once. The sample consisted of PBMCs. These TCRs come from a woman aged 25-40 years in good health and CMV-seropositive.

Turning to this clone: The junction does not match germline at one end; this may be a read error. This sequence joins TRBV18 and TRBJ1-1; D may be TRBD1 (5 bases). The CDR3 spans 13 residues. Germline V gene lookup returns CDR1 KGHSH and CDR2 LQKENI. CDR3 nucleotide sequence: TGTGCCAGCCCACCGTCGGACACCAGAGAAGCTTTCTTT. Translating gives CASPPSDTREAFF. Full variable domain (remainder filled in from reference TRBV18 and TRBJ1-1): NAGVMQNPRHLVRRRGQEARLRCSPMKGHSHVYWYRQLPEEGLKFMVYLQKENIIDESGMPKERFSAEFPKEGPSILRIQQVVRGDSAAYFCASPPSDTREAFFGQGTRLTVV.

CDR3 region: CASSARDRGLDSPLHF. As DNA, the CDR3 is TGTGCCAGCAGCGCCCGGGACAGGGGACTCGATTCACCCCTCCACTTT. The gene calls are TRBV9 and TRBJ1-6; 10 nucleotides align to TRBD1. V dropped 3 bases and J dropped 8; count of bases not matched to a gene: 8. Germline V gene sequence: CDR1 SGDLS, CDR2 YYNGEE. This CDR3 is built from 16 residues.

This clone was found a few times. The chain couples TRBV2 to TRBJ1-2, with 9 bases lining up with TRBD1. Germline V CDR1 and CDR2: SNHLY, FYNNEI. This CDR3 comprises 16 residues. The V segment lost 4 bases and the J segment 4 bases; nucleotides outside the gene matches: 10. CDR3 nucleotides: TGTGCCAGCAGTGGGTTCAAGACAGGGGGAGGCTATGGCTACACCTTC. Protein sequence: CASSGFKTGGGYGYTF.

The V gene is TRBV5-1, the J gene TRBJ1-6; TRBD1 might be the D (6 bases). The CDR3 is 16 residues long. Germline V gene sequence: CDR1 SGHRS, CDR2 YFSETQ. V lost 0 bases, J lost 10 bases, and 17 bases lay in between. The CDR3 region is CASSLDRVDRTSPLHF. For the CDR3, the DNA is TGCGCCAGCAGCTTGGACCGAGTAGACAGGACGTCACCCCTCCACTTT.

CDR3 sequence reads: CASRLTGGTYGYTF. CDR3 nucleotides: TGTGCCAGCAGACTAACAGGGGGGACCTATGGCTACACCTTC. The chain links TRBV7-2 to TRBJ1-2; 8 bases agree with TRBD1. Germline V gene lookup returns CDR1 SGHTA and CDR2 FQGNSA. The junction had 7 bases not matched to a gene; V was cut back by 6 bases and J by 4 bases. CDR3 length equals 14 residues.

The genes are TRBV28 and TRBJ1-6; no clear D gene. The CDR3 has 16 amino acids. Deletions cut 8 bases from V and 8 bases from J, with 22 bases between. Germline values: CDR1 MDHEN, CDR2 SYDVKM. CDR3 nucleotide sequence: TGTGCCAGCTCACCTCGGGGATCAGGACGATATTCACCCCTCCACTTT. Translation gives CASSPRGSGRYSPLHF.

This chain links TRBV6-5 with TRBJ2-7; 7 bases map to TRBD1. The germline CDR1 and CDR2 sequences are MNHEY and SVGAGI. The CDR3 covers 14 residues. V lost 6 bases, J lost 1 base, and 6 bases stayed unmatched. CDR3: CASRGWDSSYEQYF. The CDR3 bases are TGTGCCAGCAGGGGATGGGACAGTTCCTACGAGCAGTACTTC.

The CDR3 DNA follows: TGTGCCAGCAGTGAATATATTCTTGGGCAGGGAAAGGGCTACACCTTC. It codes for CASSEYILGQGKGYTF. The V gene is TRBV6-1, the J gene TRBJ1-2; D is possibly TRBD1 (5 bases). The V end was cut by 2 bases, the J end by 8 bases, with 21 bases between. Germline CDR1 and CDR2: MNHNS and SASEGT. The CDR3 runs 16 residues.

The V call is TRBV9, the J call TRBJ2-3; 8 bases fit TRBD1. The CDR3 has 15 amino acids. V lost 4 bases and J lost 6; bases outside the gene matches: 10. CDR1 is SGDLS and CDR2 is YYNGEE in the germline V gene. The DNA of the CDR3 is TGTGCCAGCAGCAGAGACAGGGGTGTCTTGGATACGCAGTATTTT. The encoded protein is CASSRDRGVLDTQYF.

This clone was seen just once. This chain's CDR3 is CASSLGGGRAETQYF. The CDR3 coding sequence is TGCGCCAGCAGCTTGGGCGGGGGTAGGGCGGAGACCCAGTACTTC. This chain links TRBV5-1 with TRBJ2-5; 7 bases are shared with TRBD2. Germline CDR1 and CDR2: SGHRS and YFSETQ. The CDR3 loop spans 15 amino acids. The J segment lost 5 bases and the V segment lost 0 bases, leaving 7 bases of the junction unmatched.